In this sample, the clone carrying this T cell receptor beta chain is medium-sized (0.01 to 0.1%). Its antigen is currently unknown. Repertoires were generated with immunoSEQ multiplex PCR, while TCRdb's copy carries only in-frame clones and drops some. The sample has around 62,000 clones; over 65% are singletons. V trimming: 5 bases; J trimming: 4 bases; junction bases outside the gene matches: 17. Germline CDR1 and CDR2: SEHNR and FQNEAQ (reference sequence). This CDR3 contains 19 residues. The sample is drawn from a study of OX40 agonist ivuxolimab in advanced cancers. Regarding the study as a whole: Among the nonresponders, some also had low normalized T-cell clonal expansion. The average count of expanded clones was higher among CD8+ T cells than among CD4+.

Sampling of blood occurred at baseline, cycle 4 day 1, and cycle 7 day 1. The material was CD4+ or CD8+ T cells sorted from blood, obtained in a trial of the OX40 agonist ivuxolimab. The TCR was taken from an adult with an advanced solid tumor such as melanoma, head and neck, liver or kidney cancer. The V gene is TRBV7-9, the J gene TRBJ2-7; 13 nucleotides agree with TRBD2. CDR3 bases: TGTGCCAGCAGCGGTACAGGGGAACTAGCGGGGGGGCGCTTATACGAGCAGTACTTC. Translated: CASSGTGELAGGRLYEQYF.